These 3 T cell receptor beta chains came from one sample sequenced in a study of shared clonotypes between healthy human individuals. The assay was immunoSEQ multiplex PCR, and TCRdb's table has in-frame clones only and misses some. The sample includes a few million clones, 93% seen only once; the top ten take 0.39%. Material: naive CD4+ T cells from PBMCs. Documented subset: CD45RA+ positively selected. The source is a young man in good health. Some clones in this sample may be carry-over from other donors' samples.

CDR3 coding DNA: TGTGCCAGCTCACCGACTACGGGCAAAAACATTCAGTACTTC. Translation gives CASSPTTGKNIQYF. V is TRBV18 and J is TRBJ2-4; TRBD2 is a possible D gene (5 bases). The V end was cut by 3 bases, the J end by 3 bases, with 9 bases between. This CDR3 spans 14 amino acids. The germline V gene has CDR1 KGHSH and CDR2 LQKENI. The full variable domain, with the rest looked up from reference TRBV18 and TRBJ2-4, is NAGVMQNPRHLVRRRGQEARLRCSPMKGHSHVYWYRQLPEEGLKFMVYLQKENIIDESGMPKERFSAEFPKEGPSILRIQQVVRGDSAAYFCASSPTTGKNIQYFGAGTRLSVL.

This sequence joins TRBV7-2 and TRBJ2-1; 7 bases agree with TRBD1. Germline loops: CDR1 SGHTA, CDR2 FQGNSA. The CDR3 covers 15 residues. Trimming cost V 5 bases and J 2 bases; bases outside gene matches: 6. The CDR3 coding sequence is TGTGCCAGCAGCCGTTTGGGACAGCCCTACAATGAGCAGTTCTTC. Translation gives CASSRLGQPYNEQFF.

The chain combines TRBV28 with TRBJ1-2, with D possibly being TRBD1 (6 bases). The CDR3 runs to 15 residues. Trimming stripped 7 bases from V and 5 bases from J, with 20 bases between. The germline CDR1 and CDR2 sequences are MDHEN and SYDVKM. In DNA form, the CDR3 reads TGTGCCAGCACCCCCCTGGAGGGGGGCGCTTATGGCTACACCTTC. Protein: CASTPLEGGAYGYTF.